The source of this T cell receptor beta chain is a study of shared clonotypes between healthy human individuals. CD8 cells classed as naive were CD45RO-negative and positively selected for CCR7, excluding terminally differentiated effector memory CD45RA+ cells. Deep was the level at which the assay was run. Some clones are missing from TCRdb's copy, which holds only in-frame ones; the method was immunoSEQ multiplex PCR. The table includes some 630,000 clones, approximately 96% detected once. CDR1 and CDR2 from the germline V gene are SGDLS and YYNGEE. J gave up 2 bases and V 3 bases, and 7 bases lay outside the gene matches. The CDR3 is 18 residues long.

This chain joins TRBV9 and TRBJ2-1; 14 bases agree with TRBD2. This clonotype originated in a woman in her 30s in good health. Sequencing used naive CD8+ T cells sorted from blood. DNA for the CDR3: TGTGCCAGCAGCGCCGGGACTAGCGGGAGTACTGCCTACAATGAGCAGTTCTTC. Amino acids: CASSAGTSGSTAYNEQFF.